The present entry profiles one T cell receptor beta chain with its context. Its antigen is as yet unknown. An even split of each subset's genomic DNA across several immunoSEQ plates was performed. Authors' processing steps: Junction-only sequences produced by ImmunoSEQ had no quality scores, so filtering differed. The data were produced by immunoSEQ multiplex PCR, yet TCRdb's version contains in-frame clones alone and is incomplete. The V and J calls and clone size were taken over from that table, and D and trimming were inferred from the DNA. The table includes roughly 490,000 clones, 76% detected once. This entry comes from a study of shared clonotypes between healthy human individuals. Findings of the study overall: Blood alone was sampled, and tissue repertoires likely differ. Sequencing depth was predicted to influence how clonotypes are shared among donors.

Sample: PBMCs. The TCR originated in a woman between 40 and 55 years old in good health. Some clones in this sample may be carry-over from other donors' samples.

The CDR3 here is CASSIGGDSSYEQYF. DNA for the CDR3: TGTGCCAGTAGTATAGGAGGGGACAGCTCCTACGAGCAGTACTTC. The chain is built from TRBV19 and TRBJ2-7; TRBD1 matches at 7 bases. Germline V gene data show CDR1 as LNHDA and CDR2 as SQIVND (reference sequence). The ends lost 1 base at V and 0 bases at J; junction bases unmatched: 3. The CDR3 covers 15 residues.